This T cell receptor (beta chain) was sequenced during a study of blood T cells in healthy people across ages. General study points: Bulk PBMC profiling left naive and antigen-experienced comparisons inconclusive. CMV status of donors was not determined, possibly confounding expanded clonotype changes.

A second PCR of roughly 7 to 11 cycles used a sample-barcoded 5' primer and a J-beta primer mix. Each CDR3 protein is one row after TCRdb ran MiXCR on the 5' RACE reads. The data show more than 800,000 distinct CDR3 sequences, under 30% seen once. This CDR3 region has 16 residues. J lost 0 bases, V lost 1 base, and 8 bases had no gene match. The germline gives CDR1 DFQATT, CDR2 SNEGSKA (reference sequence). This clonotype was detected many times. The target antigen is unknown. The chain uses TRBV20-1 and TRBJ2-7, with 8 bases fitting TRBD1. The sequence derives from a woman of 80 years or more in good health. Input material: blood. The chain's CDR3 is CSARGSGTGSSYEQYF. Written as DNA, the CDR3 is TGCAGTGCTAGAGGGTCCGGGACAGGTTCCTCCTACGAGCAGTACTTC.